The 3 T cell receptor beta chains in this list originate from one sample, sequenced in a study of blood T cell repertoires in COVID-19. Clones were sequenced by immunoSEQ multiplex PCR, and TCRdb holds only the in-frame ones, with some missing. The sample lists over 60,000 clones; 76% were seen once. Material for sequencing was peripheral blood. These TCRs come from a woman of 80 years or more with acute or convalescent COVID-19.

This clone was recorded only once. The rearrangement joins TRBV20-1 to TRBJ2-1; the D is unclear. The CDR3 is 11 amino acids. V gave up 7 bases and J gave up 5 bases, with 9 bases separating them. Germline CDR1 is DFQATT and CDR2 is SNEGSKA (reference sequence). CDR3 sequence (DNA): TGCAGTGTTCTACCTCACAATGAGCAGTTCTTC. Its protein is CSVLPHNEQFF.

The chain employs TRBV29-1 and TRBJ2-3; D not resolved. This CDR3 spans 12 amino acids. V was trimmed by 0 bases and J by 6 bases, leaving 7 bases between them. Looked up from germline, CDR1 is SQVTM and CDR2 is ANQGSEA. CDR3 in amino acids: CSVEDARDTQYF. The CDR3 DNA follows: TGCAGCGTTGAAGATGCCCGGGATACGCAGTATTTT.

The chain recombines TRBV28 with TRBJ1-1; no reliable D call. With 8 bases removed from V and 1 base from J, the gap between germline ends came to 14 bases. The length of the CDR3 is 14 residues. The germline V gene encodes CDR1 MDHEN and CDR2 SYDVKM. CDR3 nucleotide sequence: TGTGCCAGCGGAGAGACGGGGAGGAACACTGAAGCTTTCTTT. Amino acid sequence: CASGETGRNTEAFF.